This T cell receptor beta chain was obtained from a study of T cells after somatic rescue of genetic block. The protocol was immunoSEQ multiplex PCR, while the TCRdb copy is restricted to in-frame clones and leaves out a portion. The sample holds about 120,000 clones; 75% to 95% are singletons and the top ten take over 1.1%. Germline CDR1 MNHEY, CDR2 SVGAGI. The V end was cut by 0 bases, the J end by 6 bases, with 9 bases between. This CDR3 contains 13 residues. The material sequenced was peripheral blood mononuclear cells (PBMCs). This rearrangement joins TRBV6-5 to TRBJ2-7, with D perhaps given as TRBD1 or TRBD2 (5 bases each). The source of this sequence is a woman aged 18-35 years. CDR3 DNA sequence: TGTGCCAGCAGTTACTCAGCCGGGGCCGAGCAGTACTTC. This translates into CASSYSAGAEQYF.